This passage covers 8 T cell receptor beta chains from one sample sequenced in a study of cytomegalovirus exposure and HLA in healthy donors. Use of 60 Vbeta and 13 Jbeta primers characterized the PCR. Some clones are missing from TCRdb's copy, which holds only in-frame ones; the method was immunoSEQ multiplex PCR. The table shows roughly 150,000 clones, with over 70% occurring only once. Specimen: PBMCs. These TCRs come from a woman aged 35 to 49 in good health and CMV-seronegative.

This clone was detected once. The CDR3 DNA follows: TGCGCCAGCGGTCGACAGGGTCGAGAAAGGGGTCCGGGGCAGCCCCAGCATTTT. Translated, it gives CASGRQGRERGPGQPQHF. The rearrangement joins TRBV23-1 to TRBJ1-5, with 7 bases matching TRBD1. TRBV23-1 is sorted into the ORF group, with uncertain function. The CDR3 length is 18 residues. V shed 8 bases, J shed 7 bases, and the junction held 23 bases outside the gene matches.

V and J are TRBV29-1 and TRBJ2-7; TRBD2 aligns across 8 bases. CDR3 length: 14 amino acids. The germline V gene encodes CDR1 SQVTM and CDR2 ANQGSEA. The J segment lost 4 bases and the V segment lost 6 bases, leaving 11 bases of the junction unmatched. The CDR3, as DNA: TGCAGCGTAACCGGGACTAGGAGTGGTTACGAGCAGTACTTC. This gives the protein CSVTGTRSGYEQYF.

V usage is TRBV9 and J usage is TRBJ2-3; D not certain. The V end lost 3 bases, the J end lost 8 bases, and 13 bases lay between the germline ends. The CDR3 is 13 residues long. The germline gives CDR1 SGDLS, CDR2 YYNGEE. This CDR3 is CASSAVESGTQYF. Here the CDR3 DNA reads TGTGCCAGCAGCGCCGTAGAGTCGGGTACGCAGTATTTT.

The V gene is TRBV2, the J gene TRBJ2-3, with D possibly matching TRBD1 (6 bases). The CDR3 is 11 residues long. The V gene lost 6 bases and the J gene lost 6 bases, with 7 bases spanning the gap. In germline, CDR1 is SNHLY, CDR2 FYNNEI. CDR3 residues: CASRTGDTQYF. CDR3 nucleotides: TGTGCCAGCAGGACAGGCGATACGCAGTATTTT.

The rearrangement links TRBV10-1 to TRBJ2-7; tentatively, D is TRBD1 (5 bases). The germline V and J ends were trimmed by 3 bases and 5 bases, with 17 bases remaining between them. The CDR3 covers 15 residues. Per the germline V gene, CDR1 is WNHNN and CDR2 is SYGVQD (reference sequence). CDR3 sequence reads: CASSDTGSPTHEQYF. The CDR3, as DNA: TGCGCCAGCAGTGATACAGGCTCACCAACCCACGAGCAGTACTTC.

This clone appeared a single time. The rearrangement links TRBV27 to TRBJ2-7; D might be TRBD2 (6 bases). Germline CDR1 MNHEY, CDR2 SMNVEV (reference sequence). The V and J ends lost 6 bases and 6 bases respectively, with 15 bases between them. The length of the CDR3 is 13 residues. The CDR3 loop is CASSPGLVLEQYF. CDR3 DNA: TGTGCCAGCAGCCCGGGACTTGTGCTCGAGCAGTACTTC.

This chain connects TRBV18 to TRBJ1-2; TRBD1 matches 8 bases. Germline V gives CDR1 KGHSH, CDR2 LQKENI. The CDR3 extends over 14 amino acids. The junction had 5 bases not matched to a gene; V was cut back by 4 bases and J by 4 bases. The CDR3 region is CASSQTGEAYGYTF. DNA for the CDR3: TGTGCCAGCTCACAGACAGGGGAAGCCTATGGCTACACCTTC. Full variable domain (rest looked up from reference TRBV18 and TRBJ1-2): NAGVMQNPRHLVRRRGQEARLRCSPMKGHSHVYWYRQLPEEGLKFMVYLQKENIIDESGMPKERFSAEFPKEGPSILRIQQVVRGDSAAYFCASSQTGEAYGYTFGSGTRLTVV.

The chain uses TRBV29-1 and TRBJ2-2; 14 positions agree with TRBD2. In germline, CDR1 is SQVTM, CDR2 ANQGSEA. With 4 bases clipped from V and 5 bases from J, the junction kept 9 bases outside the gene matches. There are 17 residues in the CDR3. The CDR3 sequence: CSVGPGTSGSGTGELFF. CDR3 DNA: TGCAGCGTTGGCCCCGGGACTAGCGGGAGCGGGACCGGGGAGCTGTTTTTT.